The 10 T cell receptor beta chains listed next were all sequenced from one sample in a study. TCRdb re-analysed the 5' RACE reads in MiXCR, keeping a single row per CDR3 protein. The sample has around 44,000 distinct CDR3 sequences, roughly a fifth seen once. Treg sorting used a CD4+CD25+CD127-/low gate. Source material: Tregs sorted from blood. All receptors derive from a female donor with breast cancer.

CDR3 protein: CASSGPDREGGNQPQHF. DNA of the CDR3: TGTGCCAGCAGCGGACCGGACAGGGAAGGTGGCAATCAGCCCCAGCATTTT. The chain employs TRBV7-9 and TRBJ1-5; 8 bases map to TRBD1. Germline loops: CDR1 SEHNR, CDR2 FQNEAQ (reference sequence). The trim removed 5 bases at V and 2 bases at J, leaving 11 bases unmatched. This CDR3 region has 17 residues.

This clonotype was detected ten times or more. The gene calls are TRBV3-1 and TRBJ2-1; 7 bases line up with TRBD1. J gave up 9 bases and V 2 bases, and 7 bases lay outside the gene matches. CDR1 and CDR2 (germline): LGHDT, YNNKEL (reference sequence). This CDR3 spans 14 amino acids. The CDR3 sequence: CASSQFTGAGEQFF. DNA of the CDR3: TGTGCCAGCAGCCAATTTACAGGGGCCGGTGAGCAGTTCTTC.

In its sample, this clonotype was seen a few times. The chain links TRBV18 to TRBJ2-1, with 9 bases that match TRBD1. CDR3 length: 14 amino acids. The junction had 8 bases not matched to a gene; V was cut back by 8 bases and J by 6 bases. The germline V gene encodes CDR1 KGHSH and CDR2 LQKENI. For the CDR3, the DNA is TGTGCCAGCCGTGGGACAGGGACGCTCAATGAGCAGTTCTTC. Protein sequence: CASRGTGTLNEQFF.

V gene TRBV27 combines with J gene TRBJ1-5; D might be TRBD1 (6 bases). Germline-derived CDR1 and CDR2 are MNHEY and SMNVEV (reference sequence). V gave up 3 bases and J gave up 7 bases, with 13 bases separating them. CDR3 size: 14 residues. The CDR3 DNA reads as TGTGCCAGCAGTTTGGAAGGGGGAAAGCAGCCCCAGCATTTT. This translates into CASSLEGGKQPQHF.

This clonotype was observed at least ten times. The chain links TRBV5-1 to TRBJ2-1; 11 bases line up with TRBD2. With 0 bases clipped from V and 6 bases from J, the junction kept 2 bases outside the gene matches. Germline V gene lookup returns CDR1 SGHRS and CDR2 YFSETQ. The CDR3 loop spans 15 amino acids. The chain's CDR3 is CASSLGTSGSNEQFF. The CDR3 region has the DNA TGCGCCAGCAGCTTGGGAACTAGCGGGAGCAATGAGCAGTTCTTC.

On this clonotype itself: This may be a read error: a much more frequent sequence differs by one nucleotide. The chain couples TRBV6-1 to TRBJ2-1; 8 bases are shared with TRBD2. V lost 4 bases to trimming and J lost 9 bases; unmatched junction nucleotides: 14. The CDR3 is 16 amino acids. Germline V CDR1 and CDR2: MNHNS, SASEGT. The CDR3 DNA follows: TGTGCCAGCAGTGCAGATTTACCAGCGGGAGACCCTGAGCAGTTCTTC. Protein sequence: CASSADLPAGDPEQFF.

This clonotype occurred a few times. This chain joins TRBV20-1 and TRBJ1-1; D gene uncertain. This CDR3 has 13 amino acids. Germline V gene lookup returns CDR1 DFQATT and CDR2 SNEGSKA (reference sequence). Between the trimmed V and J ends, which lost 1 base and 1 base, there was a span of 7 bases. Written as DNA, the CDR3 is TGCAGTGCTAGAGCTAGCGGGAACACTGAAGCTTTCTTT. Translated: CSARASGNTEAFF.

This chain joins TRBV28 and TRBJ2-7; D not certain. This CDR3 region has 13 residues. CDR1 is MDHEN, CDR2 SYDVKM, per germline. Trimming removed 5 bases from V and 7 bases from J, with 15 bases in between. CDR3 region: CASSPPPPREQYF. The CDR3 region has the DNA TGTGCCAGCAGTCCCCCCCCCCCTAGGGAGCAGTACTTC.

This clonotype was seen only a few times. CDR3 sequence (DNA): TGTGCCAGCAGTTCGACAGGGGACTGGAATGGCTACACCTTC. Encoded protein: CASSSTGDWNGYTF. J is TRBJ1-2 and V is TRBV28, with 8 nucleotides matching TRBD1. Losses at the gene ends were 4 bases for V and 6 bases for J; bases not matched to a gene: 7. Germline V gene data show CDR1 as MDHEN and CDR2 as SYDVKM. CDR3 length: 14 residues.

The chain links TRBV4-2 to TRBJ1-6; unclear D gene. The germline gives CDR1 LGHNA, CDR2 YNFKEQ. There are 13 residues in the CDR3. V was pared by 5 bases and J by 10 bases, with 12 bases between. The DNA of the CDR3 is TGTGCCAGCAGCGCCCGGGTCGGGTCACCCCTCCACTTT. It yields the protein CASSARVGSPLHF.